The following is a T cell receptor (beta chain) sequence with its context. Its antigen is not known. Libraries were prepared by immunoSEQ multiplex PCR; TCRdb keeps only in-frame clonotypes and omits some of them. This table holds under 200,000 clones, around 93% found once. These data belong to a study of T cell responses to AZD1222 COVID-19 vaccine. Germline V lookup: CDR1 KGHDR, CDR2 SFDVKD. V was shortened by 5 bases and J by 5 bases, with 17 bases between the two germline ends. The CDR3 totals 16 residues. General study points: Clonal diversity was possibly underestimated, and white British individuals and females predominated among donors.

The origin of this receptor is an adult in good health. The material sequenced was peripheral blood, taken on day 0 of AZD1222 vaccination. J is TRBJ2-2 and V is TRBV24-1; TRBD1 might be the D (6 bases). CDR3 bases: TGTGCCACCAGTGCCCAATCGACAGGACATACCGGGGAGCTGTTTTTT. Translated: CATSAQSTGHTGELFF.